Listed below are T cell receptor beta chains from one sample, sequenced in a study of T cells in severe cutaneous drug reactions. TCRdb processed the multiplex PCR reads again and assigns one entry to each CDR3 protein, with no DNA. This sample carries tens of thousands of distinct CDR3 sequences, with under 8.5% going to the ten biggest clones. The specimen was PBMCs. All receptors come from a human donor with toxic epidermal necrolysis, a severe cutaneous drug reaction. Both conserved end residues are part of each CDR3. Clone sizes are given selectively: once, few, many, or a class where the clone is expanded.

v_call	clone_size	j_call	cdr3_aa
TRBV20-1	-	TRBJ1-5	CSARVSGQPQHF
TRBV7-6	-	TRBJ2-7	CASSLGGGRAYF
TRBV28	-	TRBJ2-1	CASSSTGLAGGYDEQFF
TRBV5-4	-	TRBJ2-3	CASSINADTQYF
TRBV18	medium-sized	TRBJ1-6	CASSPREVNSPLHF
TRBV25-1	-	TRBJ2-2	CASSPAGGNTGELFF
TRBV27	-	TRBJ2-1	CASSSLTSGPVNEQFF
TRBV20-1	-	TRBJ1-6	CSASQTNNSPLHF
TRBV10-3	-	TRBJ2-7	CAISESTGGTYEQYF
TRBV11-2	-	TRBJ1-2	CASSLDSSYQDYGYTF
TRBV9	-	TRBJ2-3	CASSPGTSGVTDTQYF